These 14 T cell receptor beta chains came from one sample sequenced in a study of cytomegalovirus exposure and HLA in healthy donors. Libraries were prepared by immunoSEQ multiplex PCR; TCRdb keeps only in-frame clonotypes and omits some of them. The top ten hold approximately 3.8% of the sample, which has tens of thousands of clones, 93% seen once. Material for sequencing was PBMCs. These receptors came from a woman in her twenties or thirties in good health and CMV-seronegative.

This chain connects TRBV5-1 to TRBJ2-3, with TRBD1 matching 9 bases. The germline V gene has CDR1 SGHRS and CDR2 YFSETQ. V gave up 4 bases and J gave up 5 bases; unmatched junction bases: 11. There are 16 residues in the CDR3. The CDR3 bases are TGCGCCAGCAGCCTAGGTACAGGGGGCGAAGTAGATACGCAGTATTTT. Translated: CASSLGTGGEVDTQYF.

The chain recombines TRBV27 with TRBJ1-2; 7 bases are shared with TRBD1. The V gene end was trimmed by 4 bases and the J gene end by 2 bases; junction bases not matched to a gene: 1. CDR3 length: 13 residues. Germline V gives CDR1 MNHEY, CDR2 SMNVEV (reference sequence). CDR3 loop: CASSSTGNYGYTF. CDR3 in DNA: TGTGCCAGCAGTTCGACAGGGAACTATGGCTACACCTTC.

This clone appeared a single time. The chain joins TRBV19 to TRBJ2-3; TRBD2 agrees at 7 bases. Trimming cost V 4 bases and J 6 bases; bases outside gene matches: 7. The CDR3 is made up of 14 amino acids. The germline CDR1 and CDR2 sequences are LNHDA and SQIVND (reference sequence). CDR3 sequence reads: CASSKRGGQDTQYF. DNA for the CDR3: TGTGCCAGTAGTAAGCGGGGCGGGCAGGATACGCAGTATTTT.

V is TRBV5-3 and J is TRBJ2-3; tentative D call: TRBD1 (5 bases). TRBV5-3 is classed as an ORF, of uncertain function. CDR3 length: 16 amino acids. Trimming stripped 3 bases from V and 2 bases from J, with 16 bases between. The chain's CDR3 is CARSCRSQGITDTQYF. The CDR3 nucleotides are TGTGCCAGAAGCTGCCGGTCGCAGGGAATCACAGATACGCAGTATTTT.

This clone has a handful of counts. The chain is built from TRBV7-8 and TRBJ2-3, with D possibly being TRBD2 (5 bases). The CDR3 sequence is 16 residues long. CDR1 and CDR2 from the germline V gene are SGHVS and FQNEAQ. The V end lost 2 bases, the J end lost 1 base, and 13 bases lay between the germline ends. CDR3 protein: CASSLIGSERTDTQYF. For the CDR3, the DNA is TGTGCCAGCAGCTTAATTGGTAGCGAACGCACAGATACGCAGTATTTT.

Here the CDR3 DNA reads TGTGCCAGCAGCGTACAACAGGGGGTCTCCTATGGCTACACCTTC. Residues: CASSVQQGVSYGYTF. This chain links TRBV9 with TRBJ1-2, with 8 bases aligning to TRBD1. Trimming took 1 base from V and 4 from J; bases not matched to a gene: 6. The CDR3 is 15 residues long. Germline-derived CDR1 and CDR2 are SGDLS and YYNGEE.

This clone has just one count. The chain recombines TRBV9 with TRBJ1-6; no firm D call. The V gene's germline CDR1 is SGDLS and CDR2 YYNGEE. The CDR3 runs to 12 residues. The V gene lost 3 bases and the J gene lost 14 bases, with 12 bases spanning the gap. In nucleotides, the CDR3 is TGTGCCAGCAGCGACTCCAGGCGAGCCCTCCACTTT. Residues: CASSDSRRALHF.

The chain couples TRBV18 to TRBJ1-5, with D maybe TRBD1 (5 bases). The CDR3 extends over 17 amino acids. Germline loops: CDR1 KGHSH, CDR2 LQKENI. V shed 1 base and J shed 3 bases, with 16 bases lying between them. The CDR3 nucleotides are TGTGCCAGCTCACCACGGAGTCAGGGAGGTAACAATCAGCCCCAGCATTTT. It encodes CASSPRSQGGNNQPQHF.

The genes are TRBV15 and TRBJ2-7; D ambiguous. V dropped 0 bases and J dropped 6 bases, with 12 bases sitting between them. This CDR3 has 14 residues. Germline V lookup: CDR1 LNHNV, CDR2 YYDKDF (reference sequence). CDR3 sequence: CATSRDHPVSEQYF. The CDR3 DNA follows: TGTGCCACCAGCAGAGATCATCCGGTCTCCGAGCAGTACTTC.

The V gene is TRBV25-1, the J gene TRBJ2-4; D is possibly TRBD1 (5 bases). The CDR3 sequence is 16 residues long. V lost 5 bases and J lost 0, with 14 bases in between. The germline V gene encodes CDR1 MGHDK and CDR2 SYGVNS. CDR3: CASSSSRAGAKNIQYF. DNA of the CDR3: TGTGCCAGCAGTTCCTCCAGGGCCGGAGCCAAAAACATTCAGTACTTC.

The genes are TRBV14 and TRBJ2-3; TRBD2 agrees at 13 bases. The CDR3 has 17 residues. Germline V gives CDR1 SGHDN, CDR2 FVKESK. J gave up 1 base and V 2 bases, and 3 bases lay outside the gene matches. CDR3 in DNA: TGTGCCAGCAGCCAAAAAGGACTAGCGGGAGGCACAGATACGCAGTATTTT. Translating gives CASSQKGLAGGTDTQYF.

This chain joins TRBV28 and TRBJ2-7; D might be TRBD1 (5 bases). From germline, CDR1 is MDHEN and CDR2 SYDVKM. The V and J ends lost 5 bases and 2 bases respectively, with 10 bases between them. This CDR3 has 13 amino acids. The CDR3: CASSKTDTYEQYF. DNA for the CDR3: TGTGCCAGCAGTAAGACAGATACCTACGAGCAGTACTTC.

The chain joins TRBV7-3 to TRBJ2-1; 10 positions agree with TRBD2. The length of the CDR3 is 14 residues. Trimming cost V 5 bases and J 8 bases; bases outside gene matches: 6. Germline V gene lookup returns CDR1 SGHTA and CDR2 FQGTGA. CDR3 in DNA: TGTGCCAGCAGCATAGCGGGGGGATTGTATGAGCAGTTCTTC. Protein: CASSIAGGLYEQFF.

This chain joins TRBV27 and TRBJ1-1; 9 nucleotides line up with TRBD1. The V segment lost 8 bases and the J segment 7 bases; nucleotides outside the gene matches: 20. There are 17 residues in the CDR3. The germline CDR1 and CDR2 sequences are MNHEY and SMNVEV (reference sequence). CDR3 sequence (DNA): TGTGCCAGCCTCTCCCGCCCCGGGACAGGGAATCGTGGTGAAGCTTTCTTT. Translated: CASLSRPGTGNRGEAFF.